This entry lists 7 T cell receptor beta chains sequenced from one sample in a study of blood T cell repertoires in COVID-19. Data came from immunoSEQ multiplex PCR; TCRdb stores just in-frame clones and leaves some out. In the table there are around 270,000 clones, roughly 88% of which are singletons. The sequenced sample consisted of PBMCs or T cells enriched from blood (not recorded which). The receptors derive from a woman in her thirties who had recovered from COVID-19.

V and J are TRBV19 and TRBJ1-1, with D perhaps matching TRBD1 (6 bases). V lost 4 bases and J lost 6, with 21 bases in between. The CDR3 covers 16 residues. Germline V gene lookup returns CDR1 LNHDA and CDR2 SQIVND (reference sequence). The DNA of the CDR3 is TGTGCCAGTAGTAGGAGGGGGGGGACCCCCGCCTCTGAAGCTTTCTTT. Translating it yields CASSRRGGTPASEAFF.

This chain uses TRBV14 with TRBJ2-5; the match to TRBD1 covers 9 bases. The V gene's germline CDR1 is SGHDN and CDR2 FVKESK. There are 16 residues in the CDR3. The V and J ends lost 0 bases and 3 bases, in that order; junction bases with no gene match: 5. In nucleotides, the CDR3 is TGTGCCAGCAGCCAAGATCGGGGGACAGGGAAAGAGACCCAGTACTTC. Translating gives CASSQDRGTGKETQYF.

V is TRBV7-9 and J is TRBJ2-5; D may be TRBD1 (6 bases). The germline V gene has CDR1 SEHNR and CDR2 FQNEAQ (reference sequence). V lost 4 bases and J lost 4, with 16 bases in between. This CDR3 region has 15 residues. CDR3 protein: CASSSSGTTPETQYF. Here the CDR3 DNA reads TGTGCCAGCAGCTCATCAGGGACAACCCCAGAGACCCAGTACTTC.

V gene TRBV3-1 (or the pseudogene TRBV3-2) combines with J gene TRBJ2-1; TRBD1 agrees at 7 bases. In germline, CDR1 is LGHDT, CDR2 YNNKEL (reference sequence). The V gene end was trimmed by 0 bases and the J gene end by 0 bases; junction bases not matched to a gene: 17. The CDR3 sequence is 21 residues long. Here the CDR3 reads CASSQEGPYTPQGVSYNEQFF. CDR3 nucleotides: TGTGCCAGCAGCCAAGAGGGTCCCTACACCCCTCAGGGGGTCTCCTACAATGAGCAGTTCTTC.

The chain combines TRBV7-9 with TRBJ1-3, with D uncertain. The V end was cut by 1 base, the J end by 1 base, with 8 bases between. The CDR3 spans 15 residues. Germline CDR1 and CDR2: SEHNR and FQNEAQ (reference sequence). This CDR3 reads CASSLGRESGNTIYF. The CDR3 DNA reads TGTGCCAGCAGCTTAGGCCGGGAGTCTGGAAACACCATATATTTT.

V usage is TRBV7-9 and J usage is TRBJ2-3, with D possibly TRBD2 on 6 matching bases. V lost 3 bases, J lost 5 bases, and 12 bases lay in between. CDR3 size: 14 residues. Germline-derived CDR1 and CDR2 are SEHNR and FQNEAQ (reference sequence). The CDR3 nucleotides read TGTGCCAGCAGCTTTGGCCGGCGGGGAGATACGCAGTATTTT. As protein: CASSFGRRGDTQYF. The whole variable domain, remainder taken from reference TRBV7-9 and TRBJ2-3, is DTGVSQNPRHKITKRGQNVTFRCDPISEHNRLYWYRQTLGQGPEFLTYFQNEAQLEKSRLLSDRFSAERPKGSFSTLEIQRTEQGDSAMYLCASSFGRRGDTQYFGPGTRLTVL.

The chain carries TRBV6-6 and TRBJ2-7; tentatively, D is TRBD1 (6 bases). Germline lookup yields CDR1 MNHNY and CDR2 SVGAGI (reference sequence). The CDR3 has 14 amino acids. The V and J ends lost 0 bases and 1 base respectively, with 7 bases between them. This CDR3 is CASSYSQGSYEQYF. The CDR3 DNA sequence: TGTGCCAGCAGTTACTCACAGGGATCCTACGAGCAGTACTTC.